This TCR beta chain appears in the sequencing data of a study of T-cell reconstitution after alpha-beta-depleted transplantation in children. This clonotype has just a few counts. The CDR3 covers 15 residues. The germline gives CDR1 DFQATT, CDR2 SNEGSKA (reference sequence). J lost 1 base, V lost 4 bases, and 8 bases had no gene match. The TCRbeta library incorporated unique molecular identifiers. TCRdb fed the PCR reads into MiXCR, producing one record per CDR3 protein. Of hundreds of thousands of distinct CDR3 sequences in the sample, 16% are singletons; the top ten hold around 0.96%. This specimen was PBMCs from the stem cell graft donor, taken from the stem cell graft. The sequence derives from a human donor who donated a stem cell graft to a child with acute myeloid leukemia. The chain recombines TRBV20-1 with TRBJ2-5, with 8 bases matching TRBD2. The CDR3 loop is CSATPDGTSQETQYF. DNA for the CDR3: TGCAGTGCTACCCCCGACGGGACTAGCCAAGAGACCCAGTACTTC.